This TCR beta chain emerged from a study of blood T cells in healthy people across ages. The CDR3 consists of 16 residues. Germline CDR1 MGHRA, CDR2 YSYEKL. V shed 2 bases and J 7 bases; nucleotides not matched to a gene: 12. A sample-barcoded 5' primer and a J-beta primer mix were used in a second PCR of roughly 7 to 12 cycles. One entry per CDR3 protein, called by TCRdb with MiXCR from the 5' RACE reads. The data contain roughly 550,000 distinct CDR3 sequences, about 25% of them singletons. The sample also formed part of further work on T cells of mothers and their children.

J is TRBJ1-1 and V is TRBV4-1; TRBD1 matches 8 bases. The sequenced sample was blood. The TCR originated in a boy aged 5-17 years in good health. In DNA form, the CDR3 reads TGCGCCAGCAGCCAATTGACAGGGGCTGGCATTGGTGAAGCTTTCTTT. As protein: CASSQLTGAGIGEAFF.